Each of the 21 T cell receptor beta chains below was sequenced from the same sample in a study of technical replicates of blood from a few donors. Sequencing used immunoSEQ multiplex PCR; TCRdb keeps in-frame clones, though not all of them. The data contain tens of thousands of clones, just under 97% of them seen just once; the ten biggest clones take up around 0.24%. Sample: T cells isolated from PBMCs. The origin of the receptors is a human donor in good health.

The CDR3 here is CASSLGTSGRGVNEQFF. The DNA of the CDR3 is TGCGCCAGCAGCTTGGGGACTAGCGGGAGGGGGGTCAATGAGCAGTTCTTC. This chain uses TRBV5-1 with TRBJ2-1; 15 bases are shared with TRBD2. The V and J ends lost 0 bases and 6 bases, in that order; junction bases with no gene match: 4. Germline lookup yields CDR1 SGHRS and CDR2 YFSETQ. The CDR3 has 17 residues.

This clone was picked up one time. This chain joins TRBV6-1 and TRBJ2-7; D gene uncertain. The CDR3 spans 13 residues. Germline V lookup: CDR1 MNHNS, CDR2 SASEGT. The V end was cut by 2 bases, the J end by 1 base, with 6 bases between. The DNA for the CDR3 is TGTGCCAGCAGTGAACGTTTTTCCTACGAGCAGTACTTC. Its translation is CASSERFSYEQYF.

This chain joins TRBV4-2 and TRBJ2-6; tentatively, D is TRBD2 (5 bases). CDR1 is LGHNA and CDR2 is YNFKEQ in the germline V gene. V lost 4 bases and J 2 bases, leaving 15 bases between the germline ends. The CDR3 is made up of 17 amino acids. In DNA, the CDR3 is TGTGCCAGCAGCCCGGAAATTCAGAGGGCTGGGGCCAACGTCCTGACTTTC. Amino acids: CASSPEIQRAGANVLTF.

The chain couples TRBV10-3 to TRBJ2-7, with 9 bases aligning to TRBD1. J gave up 7 bases and V 6 bases, and 13 bases lay outside the gene matches. Germline V CDR1 and CDR2: ENHRY, SYGVKD. This CDR3 region has 15 residues. The CDR3 DNA is TGTGCCATCAGCGCCCCGGGACAGGGCTCTGGGGAGCAGTACTTC. Translated: CAISAPGQGSGEQYF.

The J gene is TRBJ1-2, the V gene TRBV19; 7 bases fit TRBD1. The germline CDR1 and CDR2 sequences are LNHDA and SQIVND (reference sequence). The CDR3 sequence is 15 residues long. V lost 3 bases to trimming and J lost 6 bases; unmatched junction nucleotides: 10. The CDR3 loop is CASSMSDRSRHGYTF. The CDR3 DNA sequence: TGTGCCAGTAGTATGTCGGACAGGAGTAGACATGGCTACACCTTC.

This chain links TRBV5-1 with TRBJ2-7; 7 bases line up with TRBD1. Germline CDR1 reads SGHRS; CDR2 reads YFSETQ. CDR3 length: 17 residues. The V and J ends lost 4 bases and 2 bases, in that order; junction bases with no gene match: 15. The CDR3 here is CASSPRQGADQTYEQYF. The CDR3 DNA reads as TGCGCCAGCAGCCCTAGACAGGGAGCCGACCAGACCTACGAGCAGTACTTC.

The chain combines TRBV7-8 with TRBJ1-2, with D perhaps matching TRBD1 (5 bases). The germline CDR1 and CDR2 sequences are SGHVS and FQNEAQ. The germline V and J ends were trimmed by 2 bases and 3 bases, with 10 bases remaining between them. The CDR3 runs 14 residues. CDR3 bases: TGTGCCAGCAGCTTATCGGGAGGGGACTATGGCTACACCTTC. Translating it yields CASSLSGGDYGYTF.

This clone came up once. This chain uses TRBV5-6 with TRBJ2-1; 7 nucleotides line up with TRBD2. V was clipped by 0 bases and J by 0 bases; unmatched bases: 6. CDR3 length equals 17 residues. Germline V CDR1 and CDR2: SGHDT, YYEEEE. CDR3 protein: CASSLASGGYSYNEQFF. The CDR3 nucleotides are TGTGCCAGCAGCTTGGCCTCCGGGGGGTACTCCTACAATGAGCAGTTCTTC. The whole variable domain, remainder taken from reference TRBV5-6 and TRBJ2-1, is DAGVTQSPTHLIKTRGQQVTLRCSPKSGHDTVSWYQQALGQGPQFIFQYYEEEERQRGNFPDRFSGHQFPNYSSELNVNALLLGDSALYLCASSLASGGYSYNEQFFGPGTRLTVL.

The chain carries TRBV12-5 and TRBJ2-1, with a weak D call TRBD1 (5 bases). The V gene lost 6 bases and the J gene lost 3 bases, with 12 bases spanning the gap. Germline assignment: CDR1 LGHNT and CDR2 FRNRAP. The CDR3 has 14 amino acids. The DNA of the CDR3 is TGTGCTAGTGGACAGGCCTCGGGCTACAATGAGCAGTTCTTC. The encoded protein is CASGQASGYNEQFF.

This clone was recorded only once. This rearrangement joins TRBV4-2 to TRBJ2-7, with 7 bases fitting TRBD1. V trimming: 5 bases; J trimming: 4 bases; junction bases outside the gene matches: 8. The CDR3 spans 14 residues. Looked up from germline, CDR1 is LGHNA and CDR2 is YNFKEQ. DNA of the CDR3: TGTGCCAGCAGCTTCGAGCCGGGACAGTACGAGCAGTACTTC. It yields the protein CASSFEPGQYEQYF.

V gene TRBV18 combines with J gene TRBJ2-1; 9 bases agree with TRBD2. CDR3 length equals 18 residues. Trimming cost V 0 bases and J 12 bases; bases outside gene matches: 18. The germline gives CDR1 KGHSH, CDR2 LQKENI. In DNA, the CDR3 is TGTGCCAGCTCACCACCCCTGACTAGCGGAAAAGGCGGCGAACCGCAGTTCTTC. This encodes CASSPPLTSGKGGEPQFF.

CDR3 protein: CASSQAGTSESLFETQYF. CDR3 nucleotides: TGCGCCAGCAGCCAGGCCGGGACTAGCGAGTCGTTGTTTGAGACCCAGTACTTC. This chain links TRBV4-1 with TRBJ2-5, with 10 positions matching TRBD2. The V segment lost 3 bases and the J segment 5 bases; nucleotides outside the gene matches: 15. Germline V lookup: CDR1 MGHRA, CDR2 YSYEKL. This CDR3 is 18 amino acids long.

The chain carries TRBV4-2 and TRBJ1-1, with TRBD1 matching 10 bases. This CDR3 has 17 amino acids. The V gene end was trimmed by 0 bases and the J gene end by 0 bases; junction bases not matched to a gene: 4. Per germline, CDR1 LGHNA and CDR2 YNFKEQ. The CDR3 DNA follows: TGTGCCAGCAGCCAAGATCCGACAGGGGGCATGAACACTGAAGCTTTCTTT. It is translated as CASSQDPTGGMNTEAFF.

In DNA form, the CDR3 reads TGTGCCATCAACCAGGACAGGATCGCGTCTGGCTACACCTTC. Encoded protein: CAINQDRIASGYTF. V is TRBV10-3 and J is TRBJ1-2; 7 bases align to TRBD1. The CDR3 runs to 14 residues. Germline V gene sequence: CDR1 ENHRY, CDR2 SYGVKD. The V segment lost 7 bases and the J segment 7 bases; nucleotides outside the gene matches: 12.

The chain employs TRBV5-6 and TRBJ2-5; 13 nucleotides match TRBD2. The ends lost 0 bases at V and 2 bases at J; junction bases unmatched: 4. This CDR3 is built from 17 residues. Per the germline V gene, CDR1 is SGHDT and CDR2 is YYEEEE. CDR3 in DNA: TGTGCCAGCAGCTTGGGAGGGGGACTAGCGGGACAAGAGACCCAGTACTTC. It codes for CASSLGGGLAGQETQYF.

The chain joins TRBV19 to TRBJ2-7; TRBD2 is a possible D gene (5 bases). CDR3 length equals 14 residues. Germline-derived CDR1 and CDR2 are LNHDA and SQIVND (reference sequence). V was trimmed by 3 bases and J by 1 base, leaving 10 bases between them. The DNA for the CDR3 is TGTGCCAGTAGTATGGGTGGAGGATCCTACGAGCAGTACTTC. It encodes CASSMGGGSYEQYF.

The chain employs TRBV28 and TRBJ1-5; D is possibly TRBD1 (5 bases). The CDR3 length is 13 residues. Germline V gene lookup returns CDR1 MDHEN and CDR2 SYDVKM. The V end was cut by 5 bases, the J end by 6 bases, with 11 bases between. In nucleotides, the CDR3 is TGTGCCAGCAGTCCTAGGGGCTTTCAGCCCCAGCATTTT. Translating it yields CASSPRGFQPQHF.

The CDR3 DNA reads TGTGCCAGCAGCGTAGGAGGTCCAGCCGGGACAGATACGCAGTATTTT. Amino acids: CASSVGGPAGTDTQYF. This rearrangement joins TRBV9 to TRBJ2-3, with D hard to call. The V end lost 0 bases, the J end lost 3 bases, and 14 bases lay between the germline ends. Germline CDR1 SGDLS, CDR2 YYNGEE. This CDR3 spans 16 amino acids.

This clone came up a few times. The chain combines TRBV27 with TRBJ1-2, with D tentatively TRBD1 (6 bases). Germline V gene sequence: CDR1 MNHEY, CDR2 SMNVEV (reference sequence). This CDR3 has 14 residues. V lost 3 bases, J lost 7 bases, and 15 bases lay in between. The CDR3 bases are TGTGCCAGCAGTTTGAACAGGGCAAGAGGTGGCTACACCTTC. It yields the protein CASSLNRARGGYTF.

This rearrangement joins TRBV7-9 to TRBJ1-2, with 7 bases aligning to TRBD1. Germline assignment: CDR1 SEHNR and CDR2 FQNEAQ (reference sequence). Trimming at V came to 4 bases and at J to 8 bases, leaving 19 bases not matched to a gene. The CDR3 sequence is 17 residues long. The CDR3 loop is CASSSLPRTGGVRGYTF. CDR3 DNA sequence: TGTGCCAGCAGCTCACTACCTAGGACAGGCGGAGTGCGGGGCTACACCTTC.

The chain has TRBV21-1 and TRBJ2-6; TRBD1 is the table's D call, not checked against the DNA. TRBV21-1 is deemed a pseudogene. The CDR3 totals 19 residues. The CDR3 reads CASSKALRTGGAGANVLTF. The CDR3 region has the DNA TGTGCCAGCAGCAAAGCCCTACGGACAGGGGGCGCTGGGGCCAACGTCCTGACTTTC.